The 2 T cell receptor beta chains listed next were all sequenced from one sample in a study of blood T cell repertoires in COVID-19 (dated by TCRdb to the early 2020s). The library was produced with the immunoSEQ multiplex PCR assay. Drawn from immuneACCESS, this table holds only the in-frame rearrangements with V and J called that TCRdb kept. Clones are partly lost; checked studies trace under half to an unresolved V gene and leave the rest unexplained. This sample comprises 75,000 to 95,000 clones, 85% of them detected only once. The top ten constitute more than 15% of the sample. Sequenced input: peripheral blood. These receptor sequences come from an elderly man with active or convalescent COVID-19.

The V and J genes are TRBV5-1 and TRBJ2-2; tentative D call: TRBD2 (5 bases). Germline CDR1 reads SGHRS; CDR2 reads YFSETQ. V dropped 5 bases and J dropped 5 bases, with 19 bases sitting between them. This CDR3 has 16 residues. The CDR3 loop reads CASRLRAEARTGELFF. CDR3 coding DNA: TGCGCCAGCAGGCTCCGGGCGGAGGCCAGGACCGGGGAGCTGTTTTTT. Looking up the rest from reference TRBV5-1 and TRBJ2-2 gives the full variable domain: KAGVTQTPRYLIKTRGQQVTLSCSPISGHRSVSWYQQTPGQGLQFLFEYFSETQRNKGNFPGRFSGRQFSNSRSEMNVSTLELGDSALYLCASRLRAEARTGELFFGEGSRLTVL.

The rearrangement links TRBV6-5 to TRBJ2-3; TRBD1 agrees at 7 bases. CDR3 length: 14 residues. The trim removed 8 bases at V and 6 bases at J, leaving 11 bases unmatched. Germline V gives CDR1 MNHEY, CDR2 SVGAGI. CDR3 coding DNA: TGTGCCAGCCGACAGGGAATTGTAGTGGATACGCAGTATTTT. Translation gives CASRQGIVVDTQYF.